Listed below are T cell receptor beta chains from one sample, sequenced in a study of T cell responses to AZD1222 COVID-19 vaccine. Assay: immunoSEQ multiplex PCR; the TCRdb copy retains only in-frame clones and omits some. The data hold about 76,000 clones, with more than 70% observed a single time. Sequencing was performed on peripheral blood, taken on day 0 of AZD1222 vaccination. These receptor sequences come from an adult in good health. CDR3s include the opening cysteine and the closing phenylalanine or tryptophan. A D gene is named only where the DNA matches it firmly. Clone size appears in some rows only: once, few, many, or a class for an expanded clone.

v_gene,d_gene,j_gene,len,abundance,CDR3aa,CDR3nt
TRBV6-1,-,TRBJ1-5,12,-,CASSESEQPQHF,TGTGCCAGCAGTGAATCTGAACAGCCCCAGCATTTT
TRBV4-1,TRBD1,TRBJ1-2,15,-,CASSQGQGANYGYTF,TGCGCCAGCAGCCAGGGACAGGGGGCAAACTATGGCTACACCTTC
TRBV4-2,-,TRBJ1-1,14,-,CASSQDSQAGRAFF,TGTGCCAGCAGCCAAGATTCCCAGGCAGGGCGAGCTTTCTTT
TRBV6-1,-,TRBJ1-1,13,many,CASSEVVNTEAFF,TGTGCCAGCAGTGAAGTCGTGAACACTGAAGCTTTCTTT
TRBV21-1,-,TRBJ1-3,18,-,CASSKGGTGSVPGNTIYF,TGTGCCAGCAGCAAAGGTGGGACAGGGAGCGTCCCTGGAAACACCATATATTTT
TRBV11-2,TRBD1,TRBJ1-2,19,-,CASSSIAEQGARGRYGYTF,TGTGCCAGCAGCTCAATCGCCGAACAGGGGGCTAGAGGTCGGTATGGCTACACCTTC
TRBV5-1,-,TRBJ2-7,16,-,CASSWGDGRASYEQYF,TGCGCCAGCAGCTGGGGGGATGGCAGGGCCTCCTACGAGCAGTACTTC
TRBV11-2,TRBD1,TRBJ1-4,15,once,CASSLNTGGQGKLFF,TGTGCCAGCAGCCTAAATACAGGGGGTCAGGGAAAACTGTTTTTT
TRBV6-5,-,TRBJ1-5,15,-,CASRQPDDSNQPQHF,TGTGCCAGCAGGCAGCCCGACGATAGCAATCAGCCCCAGCATTTT
TRBV28,-,TRBJ1-4,15,once,CASSSPQGIYEKLFF,TGTGCCAGCAGTTCGCCCCAGGGGATCTATGAAAAACTGTTTTTT
TRBV19,TRBD1,TRBJ1-1,14,-,CASRDRGFGVEAFF,TGTGCCAGTAGAGACAGGGGGTTCGGGGTGGAAGCTTTCTTT
TRBV28,TRBD2,TRBJ2-3,16,-,CASSGTSGSGTDTQYF,TGTGCCAGCAGTGGGACTAGCGGGAGCGGCACAGATACGCAGTATTTT
TRBV18,TRBD1,TRBJ1-2,17,-,CASSPNPPGQIGYGYTF,TGTGCCAGCTCACCAAACCCTCCGGGACAGATCGGCTATGGCTACACCTTC
TRBV28,TRBD2,TRBJ2-1,14,medium-sized,CASCPAGGQREQFF,TGTGCCAGCTGTCCTGCGGGAGGGCAACGGGAGCAGTTCTTC
TRBV2,-,TRBJ1-2,12,-,CASSTENYGYTF,TGTGCCAGCTCCACGGAAAACTATGGCTACACCTTC
TRBV5-1,-,TRBJ2-3,15,-,CASSFQGPGTDTQYF,TGCGCCAGCAGCTTCCAGGGCCCGGGCACAGATACGCAGTATTTT
TRBV7-3,-,TRBJ2-3,15,-,CASSSLGRGTDTQYF,TGTGCCAGCAGCTCTCTGGGGAGAGGTACAGATACGCAGTATTTT
TRBV6-5,-,TRBJ2-2,14,-,CASSIGHFSGELFF,TGTGCCAGCAGCATCGGACATTTTTCCGGGGAGCTGTTTTTT
TRBV7-8,TRBD1,TRBJ2-6,17,-,CASSAGQGPAGANVLTF,TGTGCCAGCAGCGCCGGACAGGGTCCGGCTGGGGCCAACGTCCTGACTTTC
TRBV5-4,-,TRBJ2-2,17,-,CASSSRLANLGTGELFF,TGTGCCAGCAGTTCGCGCCTGGCCAACCTTGGCACCGGGGAGCTGTTTTTT
TRBV27,-,TRBJ1-6,14,-,CASSLHRLEPPLHF,TGTGCCAGCAGTTTACACCGCTTGGAACCACCCCTCCACTTT
TRBV11-2,TRBD2,TRBJ2-1,14,-,CASSRGESWNEQFF,TGTGCCAGCAGCCGGGGGGAGAGCTGGAATGAGCAGTTCTTC
TRBV5-6,TRBD1,TRBJ1-6,14,-,CASSFMGQNSPLHF,TGTGCCAGCAGCTTTATGGGACAGAATTCACCCCTCCACTTT
TRBV30,-,TRBJ1-6,20,-,CAWSVRRSPWTEPPNSPLHF,TGTGCCTGGAGTGTACGGCGGTCTCCCTGGACAGAGCCTCCTAATTCACCCCTCCACTTT
TRBV6-4,TRBD1,TRBJ2-7,16,-,CARPGQGRTKTYEQYF,TGTGCCAGGCCGGGACAGGGAAGAACTAAGACCTACGAGCAGTACTTC
TRBV10-1,-,TRBJ2-3,14,-,CASSTGTPPDTQYF,TGCGCCAGCAGTACAGGGACTCCACCAGATACGCAGTATTTT
TRBV28,TRBD1,TRBJ1-4,14,-,CASSLRDRSRKLFF,TGTGCCAGCAGTTTAAGGGACAGGTCGAGGAAACTGTTTTTT
TRBV5-1,TRBD2,TRBJ2-1,15,-,CASSYFSGSYNEQFF,TGCGCCAGCAGCTATTTTAGCGGGAGTTACAATGAGCAGTTCTTC
TRBV6-5,-,TRBJ2-3,12,-,CASLDLGNTQYF,TGTGCCAGCCTGGACCTTGGCAATACGCAGTATTTT
TRBV25-1,-,TRBJ2-7,15,-,CASSVSGKEWDEQYF,TGTGCCAGCAGCGTCTCAGGGAAGGAGTGGGACGAGCAGTACTTC
TRBV19,-,TRBJ1-1,13,-,CASSHAGNTEAFF,TGTGCCAGTAGTCACGCAGGGAACACTGAAGCTTTCTTT
TRBV30,-,TRBJ1-4,16,-,CAWCSPGDALNEKLFF,TGTGCCTGGTGTTCTCCGGGGGACGCCCTTAATGAAAAACTGTTTTTT
TRBV5-1,-,TRBJ1-4,14,once,CASSLEGNGEKLFF,TGCGCCAGCAGCTTGGAAGGGAACGGTGAAAAACTGTTTTTT
TRBV6-4,-,TRBJ1-2,12,-,CASRGPSHGYTF,TGTGCCAGCAGGGGACCCTCCCATGGCTACACCTTC
TRBV24-1,-,TRBJ2-5,15,-,CATSARGSLKETQYF,TGTGCCACCAGTGCTAGGGGGAGTTTGAAGGAGACCCAGTACTTC
TRBV25-1,TRBD1,TRBJ1-2,15,few,CASSGTGGGLYGYTF,TGTGCCAGCAGTGGGACAGGGGGCGGTTTATATGGCTACACCTTC
TRBV4-1,-,TRBJ1-1,16,-,CASSHKSGGWDTEAFF,TGCGCCAGCAGCCACAAGAGCGGGGGCTGGGACACTGAAGCTTTCTTT
TRBV9,-,TRBJ2-5,16,-,CASSAGTGYWGETQYF,TGTGCCAGCAGCGCCGGGACCGGTTATTGGGGAGAGACCCAGTACTTC
TRBV27,-,TRBJ1-2,15,-,CASSSLGGRPGGYTF,TGTGCCAGCAGTTCCCTCGGGGGACGCCCTGGGGGCTACACCTTC
TRBV6-4,-,TRBJ2-3,13,-,CASSDLVTDTQYF,TGTGCCAGCAGTGACTTGGTTACAGATACGCAGTATTTT
TRBV4-2,TRBD1,TRBJ1-4,14,-,CASSLRDSNEKLFF,TGTGCCAGCAGCCTCCGGGACAGTAATGAAAAACTGTTTTTT
TRBV11-1,-,TRBJ1-2,13,-,CASSQRQDYGYTF,TGTGCCAGCAGCCAGCGACAGGATTATGGCTACACCTTC